The T cell receptor beta chain under discussion was sequenced for a study of blood T cell repertoires in COVID-19. Study as a whole: PBMCs, B-cell-depleted T cells, or T cells provided the cDNA or gDNA that made up the material.

TCRdb's copy holds only in-frame clones and misses some; the assay was immunoSEQ multiplex PCR. The sample has about 180,000 clones, roughly four fifths seen once. The CDR3 is made up of 13 amino acids. Germline loops: CDR1 SGHTA, CDR2 FQGNSA. The J segment lost 4 bases and the V segment lost 5 bases, leaving 4 bases of the junction unmatched. This chain uses TRBV7-2 with TRBJ1-1, with TRBD1 identical over 7 bases. The source material was peripheral blood. This sequence originates from a woman in her 70s with COVID-19, enrolled during active disease. CDR3 in amino acids: CASSRGQSTEAFF. CDR3 DNA sequence: TGTGCCAGCAGCCGGGGACAGTCCACTGAAGCTTTCTTT.